Below, 2 T cell receptor beta chains from the same sample are listed, as sequenced in a study of shared clonotypes between healthy human individuals. The assay was immunoSEQ multiplex PCR, and TCRdb's table has in-frame clones only and misses some. The sample consists of more than 450,000 clones, around 79% of them appearing once. Input material: PBMCs. These receptors were obtained from a woman in her thirties or forties in good health. Some clones in this sample may be carry-over from other donors' samples.

This chain joins TRBV5-4 and TRBJ1-2; 7 bases agree with TRBD1. V was pared by 4 bases and J by 2 bases, with 5 bases of the junction left unmatched. The CDR3 runs to 14 residues. Germline V gene lookup returns CDR1 SGHNT and CDR2 YYREEE (reference sequence). The CDR3 bases are TGTGCCAGCAGCAAGGACAGGTTCAACTATGGCTACACCTTC. The encoded protein is CASSKDRFNYGYTF. Combining the CDR3 with reference TRBV5-4 and TRBJ1-2 gives the whole variable domain ETGVTQSPTHLIKTRGQQVTLRCSSQSGHNTVSWYQQALGQGPQFIFQYYREEENGRGNFPPRFSGLQFPNYSSELNVNALELDDSALYLCASSKDRFNYGYTFGSGTRLTVV.

V usage is TRBV6-5 and J usage is TRBJ2-7, with 9 bases lining up with TRBD2. This CDR3 is built from 14 residues. Germline V gene data show CDR1 as MNHEY and CDR2 as SVGAGI. V lost 6 bases, J lost 0 bases, and 3 bases stayed unmatched. CDR3 in amino acids: CASRPGLASYEQYF. In DNA, the CDR3 is TGTGCCAGCAGACCGGGACTAGCCTCCTACGAGCAGTACTTC.